This T cell receptor beta chain was observed in a study of control samples from healthy donors and cancer patients. This table comes from immunoSEQ multiplex PCR, and its TCRdb copy is limited to in-frame clones, with some not included. The sample records 150,000 or so clones, around 90% being singletons. This CDR3 region has 17 residues. The V end was cut by 5 bases, the J end by 5 bases, with 21 bases between. The V gene's germline CDR1 is SGHNT and CDR2 YENEEA. What was sequenced was blood. The TCR comes from a man aged 18-30 years in good health. This chain connects TRBV11-3 to TRBJ2-2, with TRBD1 as a possible D gene (5 bases). CDR3 region: CASSLGHATVGTGELFF. In DNA, the CDR3 is TGTGCCAGCAGCCTCGGACACGCTACCGTGGGTACCGGGGAGCTGTTTTTT. Supplemented by reference TRBV11-3 and TRBJ2-2, the full variable domain reads EAGVVQSPRYKIIEKKQPVAFWCNPISGHNTLYWYLQNLGQGPELLIRYENEEAVDDSQLPKDRFSAERLKGVDSTLKIQPAELGDSAVYLCASSLGHATVGTGELFFGEGSRLTVL.